This passage covers 3 T cell receptor beta chains from one sample sequenced in a study of blood T cell repertoires in COVID-19. TCRdb's copy holds only in-frame clones and misses some; the assay was immunoSEQ multiplex PCR. Seen here are 200,000 to 250,000 clones, roughly 84% observed once, and the top ten hold around 20%. The sample comprised peripheral blood. These receptors all stem from a man under 40 with active or convalescent COVID-19.

The chain's CDR3 is CASSLVGSWQETQYF. DNA of the CDR3: TGCGCCAGCAGCTTGGTGGGCTCCTGGCAAGAGACCCAGTACTTC. The V and J genes are TRBV5-1 and TRBJ2-5; D is unresolved. The CDR3 loop spans 15 amino acids. The germline gives CDR1 SGHRS, CDR2 YFSETQ. The V end lost 0 bases, the J end lost 2 bases, and 11 bases lay between the germline ends.

CDR3 sequence: CASSLAGPSDTQYF. CDR3 DNA: TGTGCCAGCAGCTTAGCGGGGCCCTCAGATACGCAGTATTTT. The chain recombines TRBV7-2 with TRBJ2-3; D might be TRBD1 (5 bases). V lost 0 bases, J lost 4 bases, and 8 bases lay in between. CDR1 and CDR2 from the germline V gene are SGHTA and FQGNSA. This CDR3 region has 14 residues. Full variable domain (outside the CDR3, taken from reference TRBV7-2 and TRBJ2-3): GAGVSQSPSNKVTEKGKDVELRCDPISGHTALYWYRQSLGQGLEFLIYFQGNSAPDKSGLPSDRFSAERTGGSVSTLTIQRTQQEDSAVYLCASSLAGPSDTQYFGPGTRLTVL.

The chain combines TRBV6-4 with TRBJ2-1; 8 bases agree with TRBD2. The V gene end was trimmed by 2 bases and the J gene end by 9 bases; junction bases not matched to a gene: 9. This CDR3 has 15 residues. Germline CDR1 MRHNA, CDR2 SNTAGT. The CDR3 here is CASSDLPGGLGEQFF. CDR3 in DNA: TGTGCCAGCAGTGACCTCCCGGGGGGGCTAGGTGAGCAGTTCTTC.